In this sample, the clone carrying this T cell receptor (beta chain) turned up many times. Its cognate antigen is unknown. TCRdb analysed the RACE reads with MiXCR anew, one entry per CDR3 protein. There are tens of thousands of distinct CDR3 sequences in the sample; about 9% occur only once, and roughly 14% lies in the top ten. Time point given: patch test 1, 2 weeks after DPC sensitization. The sample's treatment: therapeutic diphenylcyclopropenone sensitization with weekly scalp DPC. Looked up from germline, CDR1 is SGDLS and CDR2 is YYNGEE. This CDR3 has 17 residues. J lost 5 bases, V lost 0 bases, and 9 bases had no gene match. This sample is drawn from a study of human T cells and chemical hapten exposure. Study results and limitations: Counts of TCRs above 1 in 1000 frequency stayed unchanged with DPC sensitization. The count of PT1 expanded TCRs correlated positively with patch test score.

The gene calls are TRBV9 and TRBJ2-2; 8 nucleotides agree with TRBD1. The sequencing here drew on whole blood, taken in connection with sensitization to the hapten diphenylcyclopropenone (DPC). The clonotype originates from a woman aged 40 to 50 with alopecia areata. Some clones in this sample may be carry-over from other donors' samples. CDR3 residues: CASSVVGGTGRTGELFF. The CDR3 DNA follows: TGTGCCAGCAGCGTAGTCGGCGGGACAGGAAGAACCGGGGAGCTGTTTTTT. Using reference TRBV9 and TRBJ2-2 for the parts outside the CDR3, the full variable domain is DSGVTQTPKHLITATGQRVTLRCSPRSGDLSVYWYQQSLDQGLQFLIQYYNGEERAKGNILERFSAQQFPDLHSELNLSSLELGDSALYFCASSVVGGTGRTGELFFGEGSRLTVL.